The 11 T cell receptor beta chains reported below all come from one sample, sequenced in a study of PD-1 blockade in classical Hodgkin lymphoma. The time point was: cycle 4 day 1 (C4D1), after 6 weeks of nivolumab. Each patient's relapse followed autologous stem cell transplantation, and brentuximab vedotin exposure varied. Only in-frame clones appear in the TCRdb table, and some are missing; sequencing was by immunoSEQ multiplex PCR. The table shows around 40,000 clones, with 77% occurring only once. The sample here was peripheral blood mononuclear cells (PBMCs), taken before the fourth cycle of nivolumab. The receptors here all came from a human donor with classical Hodgkin lymphoma.

This chain joins TRBV5-4 and TRBJ2-7; 8 nucleotides agree with TRBD1. The CDR3 is 13 amino acids. Trimming removed 4 bases from V and 3 bases from J; junction bases left unmatched: 3. Germline CDR1 reads SGHNT; CDR2 reads YYREEE (reference sequence). CDR3 protein: CASSPTGDYEQYF. The DNA of the CDR3 is TGTGCCAGCAGCCCGACAGGGGACTACGAGCAGTACTTC. Full variable domain (remainder filled in from reference TRBV5-4 and TRBJ2-7): ETGVTQSPTHLIKTRGQQVTLRCSSQSGHNTVSWYQQALGQGPQFIFQYYREEENGRGNFPPRFSGLQFPNYSSELNVNALELDDSALYLCASSPTGDYEQYFGPGTRLTVT.

The rearrangement uses TRBV4-3 and TRBJ1-6; no clear D. The germline V and J ends were trimmed by 4 bases and 9 bases, with 13 bases remaining between them. Germline CDR1 LGHNA, CDR2 YSLEER. The CDR3 is 14 residues long. The CDR3 region has the DNA TGCGCCAGCAGCCTGGAAGCTCCCACTTCACCCCTCCACTTT. Protein product: CASSLEAPTSPLHF.

The genes are TRBV28 and TRBJ1-1, with D hard to call. Germline V gene lookup returns CDR1 MDHEN and CDR2 SYDVKM. Trimming shortened V by 5 bases and J by 3 bases, and 10 bases separated the two germline ends. The CDR3 is made up of 13 amino acids. The CDR3, as DNA: TGTGCCAGCAGTCTAGGACGGTACACTGAAGCTTTCTTT. It codes for CASSLGRYTEAFF.

The rearrangement joins TRBV4-2 to TRBJ2-1; 10 bases are shared with TRBD1. This CDR3 contains 16 residues. The V gene end was trimmed by 0 bases and the J gene end by 3 bases; junction bases not matched to a gene: 2. Germline V lookup: CDR1 LGHNA, CDR2 YNFKEQ. CDR3 nucleotides: TGTGCCAGCAGCCAAGATTGGGACAGGGGCTACAATGAGCAGTTCTTC. The encoded protein is CASSQDWDRGYNEQFF.

This clone occurred once. The chain couples TRBV5-1 to TRBJ2-5, with TRBD1 matching over 10 bases. Germline CDR1 and CDR2: SGHRS and YFSETQ. J gave up 0 bases and V 3 bases, and 5 bases lay outside the gene matches. This CDR3 has 16 residues. The CDR3 DNA sequence: TGCGCCAGCAGCTATCGGACAGGGGGGTACCAAGAGACCCAGTACTTC. It specifies CASSYRTGGYQETQYF.

This chain uses TRBV5-1 with TRBJ2-1, with D tentatively TRBD2 (6 bases). In germline, CDR1 is SGHRS, CDR2 YFSETQ. Trimming cost V 4 bases and J 12 bases, with 14 bases left between them. The CDR3 contains 12 residues. The CDR3 spells CASSIDGGWQFF. Here the CDR3 DNA reads TGCGCCAGCAGCATTGACGGGGGTTGGCAGTTCTTC.

This chain uses TRBV7-2 with TRBJ1-3; perhaps TRBD1 as D (5 bases). V lost 1 base and J 3 bases, leaving 19 bases between the germline ends. CDR3 length equals 18 residues. Germline CDR1 SGHTA, CDR2 FQGNSA. CDR3 in amino acids: CASSLVVGDLGGGNTIYF. CDR3 bases: TGTGCCAGCAGCTTAGTGGTAGGGGACCTGGGAGGTGGAAACACCATATATTTT.

J is TRBJ1-1 and V is TRBV27, with a tentative D call TRBD1 (5 bases). The CDR3 is 14 amino acids. Trimming shortened V by 3 bases and J by 5 bases, and 13 bases separated the two germline ends. The germline gives CDR1 MNHEY, CDR2 SMNVEV (reference sequence). In nucleotides, the CDR3 is TGTGCCAGCAGTTTTAGGGGAGGGAATACTGAAGCTTTCTTT. Translation gives CASSFRGGNTEAFF.

This sequence joins TRBV28 and TRBJ2-5; either TRBD1 or TRBD2 may supply D (6 bases each). The CDR3 runs 15 residues. Germline V gives CDR1 MDHEN, CDR2 SYDVKM. Trimming cost V 2 bases and J 5 bases, with 15 bases left between them. The CDR3 bases are TGTGCCAGCAGTTTACCCGGGGGCCTGCCCGAGACCCAGTACTTC. Amino acid sequence: CASSLPGGLPETQYF. Based on the CDR3 plus reference TRBV28 and TRBJ2-5, the full variable domain is DVKVTQSSRYLVKRTGEKVFLECVQDMDHENMFWYRQDPGLGLRLIYFSYDVKMKEKGDIPEGYSVSREKKERFSLILESASTNQTSMYLCASSLPGGLPETQYFGPGTRLLVL.

V is TRBV27 and J is TRBJ2-5, with D perhaps TRBD1 (5 bases). Germline-derived CDR1 and CDR2 are MNHEY and SMNVEV (reference sequence). The CDR3 has 13 amino acids. Deletions cut 6 bases from V and 4 bases from J, with 12 bases between. CDR3: CASSQTVRETQYF. The DNA for the CDR3 is TGTGCCAGCAGCCAGACAGTTCGAGAGACCCAGTACTTC.

This clone was observed a handful of times. J is TRBJ1-1 and V is TRBV5-6, with TRBD1 as a possible D gene (6 bases). Trimming removed 4 bases at V and 2 bases at J, with 15 bases between. Germline V CDR1 and CDR2: SGHDT, YYEEEE. This CDR3 spans 15 amino acids. The CDR3 sequence: CASSLRGGYNTEAFF. CDR3 nucleotides: TGTGCCAGCAGCCTACGAGGGGGGTATAACACTGAAGCTTTCTTT. Filled out from reference TRBV5-6 and TRBJ1-1, the complete variable domain reads DAGVTQSPTHLIKTRGQQVTLRCSPKSGHDTVSWYQQALGQGPQFIFQYYEEEERQRGNFPDRFSGHQFPNYSSELNVNALLLGDSALYLCASSLRGGYNTEAFFGQGTRLTVV.